Listed here are 21 T cell receptor beta chains from one sample, sequenced in a study of spatial heterogeneity in lung cancer (dated by TCRdb to about 2019). The library came from 5' RACE. The sequencer listed for this sample is NextSeq 500. The public sequencing data were trimmed at Q25 with fastp and processed into clonotypes with MiXCR by TCRdb, which kept only in-frame beta chains. For every CDR3 protein sequence, its rows merge into one entry that carries the most common genes and DNA. The sample contains about 3,200 distinct CDR3 sequences, around 55% of them found a single time. 3% to 3.5% of the sample rests with the top ten. Read against the paper, the sample's time point label means: blood at routine non-recurrence follow-up after resection. The source material was PBMCs, sampled at follow-up. The origin of the receptors is a male donor with early-stage non-small cell lung cancer.

Remarks on this clonotype: In a library made to pick up alpha chains, this beta chain is a stray read with a size that means little. The chain is built from TRBV6-2 or TRBV6-3 and TRBJ2-3; no firm D call. CDR1 is MNHEY and CDR2 is SVGEGT in the germline V gene. The V gene lost 2 bases and the J gene lost 8 bases, with 5 bases spanning the gap. This CDR3 region has 11 residues. DNA of the CDR3: TGTGCCAGCAGTTACGGTCCTACGCAGTATTTT. The encoded protein is CASSYGPTQYF.

For this clonotype: This beta chain is an off-target read within a library intended for alpha chains, so its frequency means little. The CDR3, as DNA: TGTGCCAGCAGTTCGGGCCCAAACATTCAGTACTTC. Protein sequence: CASSSGPNIQYF. J is TRBJ2-4 and V is TRBV27; D unresolved. V dropped 4 bases and J dropped 6 bases, with 7 bases sitting between them. The CDR3 extends over 12 amino acids. Germline CDR1 MNHEY, CDR2 SMNVEV (reference sequence).

As for this clonotype: This beta chain is an off-target read within a library intended for alpha chains, so its frequency means little. The DNA of the CDR3 is TGCGCCAGCAGCCCGCAAACAGGGGCGGTGGAGACCCAGTACTTC. Its translation is CASSPQTGAVETQYF. V gene TRBV4-1 combines with J gene TRBJ2-5; 7 bases are a match to TRBD1. The trim removed 4 bases at V and 5 bases at J, leaving 10 bases unmatched. CDR1 MGHRA and CDR2 YSYEKL come from the germline V gene. The CDR3 consists of 15 residues.

This clonotype has only one observation. This beta chain was picked up by a library intended for alpha chains and is off target, so its count carries little meaning. The V gene is TRBV5-1, the J gene TRBJ2-1; possibly TRBD1 or TRBD2 for D (5 bases each). V was cut by 4 bases and J by 10 bases, with 12 bases left in between. Germline CDR1 reads SGHRS; CDR2 reads YFSETQ. This CDR3 contains 12 residues. For the CDR3, the DNA is TGCGCCAGCAGCACGGGGACGGGGGAGCAGTTCTTC. Translated, it gives CASSTGTGEQFF.

Notes on this clonotype: This beta chain is an off-target read within a library intended for alpha chains, so its frequency means little. The chain couples TRBV3-1 to TRBJ2-2; D gene ambiguous. V lost 5 bases to trimming and J lost 3 bases, with 16 bases between them. CDR3 length: 16 residues. Looked up from germline, CDR1 is LGHDT and CDR2 is YNNKEL (reference sequence). The CDR3 region is CASSFMDTIDTGELFF. The DNA for the CDR3 is TGTGCCAGCAGCTTCATGGATACTATAGACACCGGGGAGCTGTTTTTT.

This clonotype turned up a few times. This beta chain is an unintended read in a library built for alpha chains; its size means little. V is TRBV5-1 and J is TRBJ2-3; 12 nucleotides agree with TRBD2. The germline V gene encodes CDR1 SGHRS and CDR2 YFSETQ. V shed 7 bases, J shed 4 bases, and the junction held 7 bases outside the gene matches. The CDR3 loop spans 15 amino acids. This CDR3 reads CASYYGLAGPDTQYF. CDR3 nucleotides: TGCGCCAGCTATTACGGACTAGCGGGACCAGATACGCAGTATTTT.

This clonotype was seen only a few times. Within a library made for alpha chains, this beta chain is off target, and its count is uninformative. This chain connects TRBV29-1 to TRBJ2-7; D may be TRBD1 (5 bases). The germline CDR1 and CDR2 sequences are SQVTM and ANQGSEA. This CDR3 has 11 amino acids. V lost 5 bases, J lost 5 bases, and 10 bases lay in between. CDR3 nucleotide sequence: TGCAGCGTTTCGACAGTGGACGAGCAGTACTTC. Translating it yields CSVSTVDEQYF.

The sample holds a few counts of this clonotype. In a library made to pick up alpha chains, this beta chain is a stray read with a size that means little. The chain joins TRBV4-3 to TRBJ2-1; the D call may be TRBD1 or TRBD2 (7 bases each). The CDR3 consists of 15 residues. V lost 4 bases and J lost 8, with 18 bases in between. Germline CDR1 LGHNA, CDR2 YSLEER. Written as DNA, the CDR3 is TGCGCCAGCAGCCGACGCGCAGGGGGGGCCGATGAGCAGTTCTTC. Translated: CASSRRAGGADEQFF.

About this clonotype: For a library built for alpha chains, this beta chain is a stray read; little rests on its size. The genes are TRBV7-2 and TRBJ2-7; D is unresolved. Germline loops: CDR1 SGHTA, CDR2 FQGNSA. V gave up 3 bases and J gave up 3 bases, with 6 bases separating them. The CDR3 extends over 12 amino acids. CDR3 DNA: TGTGCCAGCAGCTTGATTAGCTACGAGCAGTACTTC. Encoded protein: CASSLISYEQYF.

About this clonotype: This beta chain was picked up by a library intended for alpha chains and is off target, so its count carries little meaning. The chain is built from TRBV5-1 and TRBJ2-3, with TRBD1 matching over 7 bases. CDR1 SGHRS and CDR2 YFSETQ come from the germline V gene. CDR3 length: 13 amino acids. The V gene end was trimmed by 5 bases and the J gene end by 6 bases; junction bases not matched to a gene: 6. DNA for the CDR3: TGCGCCAGCAGGTTAGGGGGCCTGGATACGCAGTATTTT. Protein: CASRLGGLDTQYF.

Remarks on this clonotype: This beta chain is off target for a library built for alpha chains, so its abundance means little. The chain links TRBV10-3 to TRBJ2-1, with 8 nucleotides matching TRBD1. CDR3 length: 14 residues. Looked up from germline, CDR1 is ENHRY and CDR2 is SYGVKD. V lost 7 bases, J lost 6 bases, and 8 bases stayed unmatched. This CDR3 is CAIIAGQGRNEQFF. The CDR3, as DNA: TGTGCCATCATTGCAGGACAGGGACGCAATGAGCAGTTCTTC.

Turning to this clonotype: This beta chain is an off-target read within a library intended for alpha chains, so its frequency means little. The chain carries TRBV11-2 and TRBJ2-3, with TRBD1 identical over 7 bases. Per germline, CDR1 SGHAT and CDR2 FQNNGV. The CDR3 is 15 residues long. With V trimmed by 4 bases and J by 6 bases, 10 bases remained unmatched. The CDR3 DNA follows: TGTGCCAGCAGCTCTCAGGGGGTTGTCGGTGATACGCAGTATTTT. Its protein is CASSSQGVVGDTQYF. Full variable domain (missing parts from reference TRBV11-2 and TRBJ2-3): EAGVAQSPRYKIIEKRQSVAFWCNPISGHATLYWYQQILGQGPKLLIQFQNNGVVDDSQLPKDRFSAERLKGVDSTLKIQPAKLEDSAVYLCASSSQGVVGDTQYFGPGTRLTVL.

A remark on this clonotype: The size of this beta chain means little, since it is a stray read in a library made for alpha chains. The chain uses TRBV6-2 or TRBV6-3 and TRBJ1-5; D is undetermined. Deletions cut 2 bases from V and 3 bases from J, with 8 bases between. The CDR3 runs 14 residues. CDR1 and CDR2 from the germline V gene are MNHEY and SVGEGT. The CDR3 reads CASSYEDYNQPQHF. The DNA for the CDR3 is TGTGCCAGCAGTTACGAGGACTACAATCAGCCCCAGCATTTT.

This clonotype was seen only a few times. This beta chain is an off-target read within a library intended for alpha chains, so its frequency means little. The rearrangement joins TRBV7-9 to TRBJ2-1, with 9 bases matching TRBD2. The length of the CDR3 is 16 residues. Germline V CDR1 and CDR2: SEHNR, FQNEAQ (reference sequence). Germline trimming cut 2 bases from V and 4 bases from J; bases unmatched to any gene: 6. The CDR3 sequence is CASSLSLAGPYNEQFF. The DNA of the CDR3 is TGTGCCAGCAGCTTATCCCTAGCGGGACCGTACAATGAGCAGTTCTTC.

With respect to this clonotype: This beta chain slipped into a library made for alpha chains as a stray read, so its size is not meaningful. The rearrangement links TRBV9 to TRBJ2-1; D ambiguous. Trimming took 3 bases from V and 8 from J, leaving 18 bases between them. The CDR3 loop spans 15 amino acids. Per germline, CDR1 SGDLS and CDR2 YYNGEE. The CDR3 spells CASSETRSPRYEQFF. CDR3 DNA: TGTGCCAGCAGCGAGACCCGGAGCCCCCGTTATGAGCAGTTCTTC.

This clonotype appeared once. This beta chain lies outside the target of a library built for alpha chains; its clone size means little. This chain uses TRBV7-2 with TRBJ1-2, with 7 bases aligning to TRBD1. CDR3 size: 14 residues. Per germline, CDR1 SGHTA and CDR2 FQGNSA. With V trimmed by 5 bases and J by 6 bases, 9 bases remained unmatched. The CDR3 spells CASSLSQGDHGYTF. CDR3 in DNA: TGTGCCAGCAGCCTTTCTCAGGGGGATCATGGCTACACCTTC.

On this clonotype: Because this beta chain is a stray read in a library intended to capture alpha chains, its abundance should not be given much weight. This chain joins TRBV28 and TRBJ2-3; D unresolved. Trimming left V 2 bases short and J 6 bases short, with 9 bases between. CDR1 and CDR2 (germline): MDHEN, SYDVKM. This CDR3 is 13 amino acids long. The CDR3 loop is CASSLPFGDTQYF. CDR3 bases: TGTGCCAGCAGTTTACCGTTTGGGGATACGCAGTATTTT.

On this clonotype itself: Being off target in a library aimed at alpha chains, this beta chain has a size of little meaning. V is TRBV5-4 and J is TRBJ2-2; possibly TRBD1 for D (6 bases). This CDR3 comprises 14 residues. CDR1 SGHNT and CDR2 YYREEE come from the germline V gene (reference sequence). The germline V and J ends were trimmed by 4 bases and 4 bases, with 11 bases remaining between them. The CDR3 sequence: CASSRSRGTGELFF. In DNA form, the CDR3 reads TGTGCCAGCAGCCGGAGCAGGGGCACCGGGGAGCTGTTTTTT.

The table lists this clonotype with a few counts. This beta chain slipped into a library made for alpha chains as a stray read, so its size is not meaningful. This rearrangement joins TRBV5-1 to TRBJ1-5, with D maybe TRBD1 (5 bases). V lost 0 bases and J 5 bases, leaving 12 bases between the germline ends. This CDR3 spans 15 amino acids. Germline V gene sequence: CDR1 SGHRS, CDR2 YFSETQ. As DNA, the CDR3 is TGCGCCAGCAGCTTGGATGCGGGGCGGGATCAGCCCCAGCATTTT. It codes for CASSLDAGRDQPQHF.

About this clonotype: This beta chain represents an off-target read in a library built for alpha chains; its size is of limited meaning. The rearrangement joins TRBV7-9 to TRBJ2-7; maybe TRBD2 (6 bases). CDR1 and CDR2 (germline): SEHNR, FQNEAQ (reference sequence). Trimming shortened V by 6 bases and J by 11 bases, and 26 bases separated the two germline ends. The CDR3 contains 15 residues. CDR3 sequence (DNA): TGTGCCAGCAGTCCCGTCTCGGGTGGGTACGGGGAGGAGTACTTC. The encoded protein is CASSPVSGGYGEEYF. Supplemented by reference TRBV7-9 and TRBJ2-7, the full variable domain reads DTGVSQNPRHKITKRGQNVTFRCDPISEHNRLYWYRQTLGQGPEFLTYFQNEAQLEKSRLLSDRFSAERPKGSFSTLEIQRTEQGDSAMYLCASSPVSGGYGEEYFGPGTRLTVT.

With respect to this clonotype: A library made for alpha chains picked up this beta chain off target, so its size means little. The chain combines TRBV5-4 with TRBJ2-5; D could derive from TRBD1 or TRBD2 (5 bases each). The V gene's germline CDR1 is SGHNT and CDR2 YYREEE (reference sequence). CDR3 length equals 16 residues. The ends were cut back, 0 bases at V and 1 base at J, with 13 bases in the middle. In nucleotides, the CDR3 is TGTGCCAGCAGCTTGGCCTTCGGGGCGGCCCAAGAGACCCAGTACTTC. It specifies CASSLAFGAAQETQYF.